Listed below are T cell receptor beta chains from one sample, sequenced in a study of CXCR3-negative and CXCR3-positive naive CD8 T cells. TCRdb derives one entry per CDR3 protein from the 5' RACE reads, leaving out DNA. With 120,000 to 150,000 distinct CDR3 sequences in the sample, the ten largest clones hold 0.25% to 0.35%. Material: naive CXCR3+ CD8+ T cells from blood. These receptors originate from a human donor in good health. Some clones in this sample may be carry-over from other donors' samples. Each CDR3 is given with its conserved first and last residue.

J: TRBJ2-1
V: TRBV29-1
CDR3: CSVEPRTSGAGNEQFF

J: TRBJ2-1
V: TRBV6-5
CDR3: CASSWTGVGGDEQFF

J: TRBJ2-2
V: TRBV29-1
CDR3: CSVAGTSPNTGELFF

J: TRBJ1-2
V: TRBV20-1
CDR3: CSAQFGQGFNYGYTF

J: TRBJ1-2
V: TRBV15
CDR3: CATSRPPALTGYTF

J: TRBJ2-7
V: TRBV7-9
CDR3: CASSLDGRVYEQYF

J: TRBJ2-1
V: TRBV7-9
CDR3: CASSLLQIKDNEQFF

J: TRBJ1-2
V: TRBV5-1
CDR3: CASSLWGGLGDGYTF

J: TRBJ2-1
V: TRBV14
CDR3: CASSWTGLAPNEQFF

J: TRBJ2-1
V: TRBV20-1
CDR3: CSARIAGGNEQFF

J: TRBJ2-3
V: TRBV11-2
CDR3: CASSLDRGYTDTQYF

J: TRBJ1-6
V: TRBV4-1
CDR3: CASSQGDSPLHF

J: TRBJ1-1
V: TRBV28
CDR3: CASSLRGVRTEAFF

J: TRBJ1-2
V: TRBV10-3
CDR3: CAISDVPAVRYYGYTF

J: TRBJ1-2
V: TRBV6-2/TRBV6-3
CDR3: CASSYSPGIDGYTF

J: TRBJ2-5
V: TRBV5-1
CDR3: CASSFRSGGYQETQYF

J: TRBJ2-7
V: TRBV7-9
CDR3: CASSLAGTYESLAGRTYEQYF

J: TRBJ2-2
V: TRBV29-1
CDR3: CSVGVLRTVDTGELFF

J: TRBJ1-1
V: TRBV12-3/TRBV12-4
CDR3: CASSPSWENTEAFF

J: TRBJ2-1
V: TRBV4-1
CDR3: CASTPAGYTYNEQFF

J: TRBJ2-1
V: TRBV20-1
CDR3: CSAREFPAHRRDEQFF

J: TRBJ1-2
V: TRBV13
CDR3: CASSSPDRGDYGYTF

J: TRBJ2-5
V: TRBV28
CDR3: CASSRTGDWRRTQYF

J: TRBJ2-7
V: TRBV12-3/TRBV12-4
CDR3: CASSNPLITYEQYF

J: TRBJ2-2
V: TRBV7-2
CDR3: CAIRSGTSMTGELFF